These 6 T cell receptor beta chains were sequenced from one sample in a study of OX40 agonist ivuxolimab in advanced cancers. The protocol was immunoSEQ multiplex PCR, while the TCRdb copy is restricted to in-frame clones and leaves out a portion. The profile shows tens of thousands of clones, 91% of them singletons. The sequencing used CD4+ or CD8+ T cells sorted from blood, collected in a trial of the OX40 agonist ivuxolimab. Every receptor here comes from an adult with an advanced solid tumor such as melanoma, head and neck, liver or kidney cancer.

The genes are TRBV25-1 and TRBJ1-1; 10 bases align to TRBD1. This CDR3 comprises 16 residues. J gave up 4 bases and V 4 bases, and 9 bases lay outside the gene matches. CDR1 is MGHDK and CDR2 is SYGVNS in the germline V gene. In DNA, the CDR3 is TGTGCCAGCAGTGGACAGGGGGCGTTAGGTTCCACTGAAGCTTTCTTT. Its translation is CASSGQGALGSTEAFF.

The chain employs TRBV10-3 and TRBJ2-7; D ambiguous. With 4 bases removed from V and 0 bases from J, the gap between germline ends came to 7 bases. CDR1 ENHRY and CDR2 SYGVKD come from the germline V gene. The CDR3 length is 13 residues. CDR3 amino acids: CAISGRSSYEQYF. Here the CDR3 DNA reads TGTGCCATCAGTGGGAGAAGCTCCTACGAGCAGTACTTC.

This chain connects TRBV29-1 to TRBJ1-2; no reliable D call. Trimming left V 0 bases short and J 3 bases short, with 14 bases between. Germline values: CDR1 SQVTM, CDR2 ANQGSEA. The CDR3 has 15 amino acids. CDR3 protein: CSVEDPGRRDYGYTF. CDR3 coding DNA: TGCAGCGTTGAAGATCCCGGACGACGGGACTATGGCTACACCTTC.

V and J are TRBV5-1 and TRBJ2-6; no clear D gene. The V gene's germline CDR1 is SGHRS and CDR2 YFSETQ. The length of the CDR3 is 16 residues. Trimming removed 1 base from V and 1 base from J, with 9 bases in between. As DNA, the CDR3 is TGCGCCAGCAGCTTGCTCCCAGTTTCTGGGGCCAACGTCCTGACTTTC. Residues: CASSLLPVSGANVLTF.

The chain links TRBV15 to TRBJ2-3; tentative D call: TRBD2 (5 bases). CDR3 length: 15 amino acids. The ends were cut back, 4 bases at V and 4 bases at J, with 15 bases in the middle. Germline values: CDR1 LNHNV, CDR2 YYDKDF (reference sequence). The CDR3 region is CATSNTSKRADTQYF. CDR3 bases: TGTGCCACCAGCAACACCTCTAAGAGGGCAGATACGCAGTATTTT.

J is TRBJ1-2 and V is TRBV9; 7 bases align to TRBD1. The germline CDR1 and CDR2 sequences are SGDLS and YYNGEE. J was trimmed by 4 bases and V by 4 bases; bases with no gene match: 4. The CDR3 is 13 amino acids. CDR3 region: CASSPWDSYGYTF. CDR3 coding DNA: TGTGCCAGCAGCCCCTGGGACAGCTATGGCTACACCTTC.